A single sample gave rise to the 19 T cell receptor beta chains below, sequenced in a study of CD8 T cells in Susac syndrome. The RNA input was about 0.5 to 1 ug, and it was reverse transcribed with random hexamers. TCRdb re-analysed the immunoSEQ multiplex PCR reads in MiXCR, keeping a single row per CDR3 protein. The sample records under 150,000 distinct CDR3 sequences, around nine tenths being singletons. The sample taken for sequencing was CD8+ T cells from PBMCs. The source is a human donor with multiple sclerosis.

The chain employs TRBV9 and TRBJ2-7, with D tentatively TRBD2 (5 bases). This CDR3 is 15 amino acids long. Trimming removed 2 bases at V and 7 bases at J, with 19 bases between. Germline values: CDR1 SGDLS, CDR2 YYNGEE. The DNA of the CDR3 is TGTGCCAGCAGCGTTGGTAGAACCTCATGGGAGGAGCAGTACTTC. As protein: CASSVGRTSWEEQYF.

This sequence joins TRBV7-2 and TRBJ1-1; TRBD1 is a possible D gene (6 bases). The CDR3 runs 11 residues. Deletions cut 5 bases from V and 10 bases from J, with 11 bases between. Germline assignment: CDR1 SGHTA and CDR2 FQGNSA. The CDR3 sequence: CASSEGVGAFF. DNA of the CDR3: TGTGCCAGCAGCGAGGGGGTGGGAGCTTTCTTT.

The chain has TRBV7-9 and TRBJ2-7; the D gene could be TRBD1 or TRBD2 (5 bases each). The CDR3 contains 18 residues. Trimming shortened V by 3 bases and J by 1 base, and 22 bases separated the two germline ends. Germline-derived CDR1 and CDR2 are SEHNR and FQNEAQ (reference sequence). CDR3 in amino acids: CASSFPSEAGTPSYEQYF. CDR3 sequence (DNA): TGTGCCAGCAGCTTCCCATCTGAAGCCGGGACGCCTTCCTACGAGCAGTACTTC.

The chain recombines TRBV5-6 with TRBJ1-5; 7 nucleotides line up with TRBD1. The V gene's germline CDR1 is SGHDT and CDR2 YYEEEE. V lost 1 base, J lost 3 bases, and 7 bases stayed unmatched. The CDR3 has 16 amino acids. The CDR3 sequence is CASSLQGVRNNQPQHF. The CDR3 DNA follows: TGTGCCAGCAGCTTGCAGGGGGTCCGGAACAATCAGCCCCAGCATTTT.

The chain combines TRBV2 with TRBJ2-1, with TRBD2 matching 8 bases. Germline V gene lookup returns CDR1 SNHLY and CDR2 FYNNEI. The ends lost 7 bases at V and 10 bases at J; junction bases unmatched: 12. CDR3 length equals 14 residues. The CDR3 region has the DNA TGTGCCAGCAACAGCGGGAGCCTCTCCAGGGAGCAGTTCTTC. Its protein is CASNSGSLSREQFF.

The chain employs TRBV25-1 and TRBJ2-7; tentatively, D is TRBD1 (6 bases). V lost 3 bases and J lost 5, with 17 bases in between. CDR1 MGHDK and CDR2 SYGVNS come from the germline V gene. The CDR3 covers 15 residues. The DNA for the CDR3 is TGTGCCAGCAGTGAGGGAGCAGGGACAAGGAACGAGCAGTACTTC. Translated: CASSEGAGTRNEQYF.

The chain has TRBV6-2 or TRBV6-3 and TRBJ2-3; 12 nucleotides agree with TRBD2. The CDR3 extends over 19 amino acids. V lost 4 bases and J lost 3; bases outside the gene matches: 14. CDR1 MNHEY and CDR2 SVGEGT come from the germline V gene. Written as DNA, the CDR3 is TGTGCCAGCAGTTCCGCGGGGACTAGCGGGTATCCGGTGACAGATACGCAGTATTTT. It codes for CASSSAGTSGYPVTDTQYF.

The V gene is TRBV5-1, the J gene TRBJ2-7, with a weak D call TRBD1 (6 bases). The CDR3 is made up of 14 amino acids. The germline V and J ends were trimmed by 4 bases and 4 bases, with 15 bases remaining between them. Germline values: CDR1 SGHRS, CDR2 YFSETQ. CDR3 bases: TGCGCCAGCAGCCACCCTGACAGGAAATACGAGCAGTACTTC. Its protein product is CASSHPDRKYEQYF.

In DNA, the CDR3 is TGTGCCAGCAGCCTGCCCCGGGGCGAGCAGTACTTC. This translates into CASSLPRGEQYF. V is TRBV27 and J is TRBJ2-7; D possibly corresponds to TRBD2 (5 bases). CDR1 is MNHEY and CDR2 is SMNVEV in the germline V gene (reference sequence). There are 12 residues in the CDR3. V dropped 6 bases and J dropped 6 bases, with 12 bases sitting between them.

This clonotype turned up a few times. This chain links TRBV24-1 with TRBJ2-1; no firm D call. Germline CDR1 and CDR2: KGHDR and SFDVKD. This CDR3 is built from 13 residues. V was trimmed by 2 bases and J by 4 bases, leaving 5 bases between them. Here the CDR3 DNA reads TGTGCCACCAGTGATTCTTTTTACAATGAGCAGTTCTTC. Its translation: CATSDSFYNEQFF.

The genes are TRBV7-6 and TRBJ2-5, with a tentative D call TRBD1 (6 bases). From germline, CDR1 is SGHVS and CDR2 FNYEAQ. The length of the CDR3 is 13 residues. Trimming shortened V by 1 base and J by 9 bases, and 12 bases separated the two germline ends. CDR3 nucleotide sequence: TGTGCCAGCAGCTTAGAGGGGGTAGGGGCCCAGTACTTC. Its translation: CASSLEGVGAQYF.

This chain uses TRBV15 with TRBJ1-1; D uncertain. Trimming cost V 5 bases and J 9 bases, with 13 bases left between them. Looked up from germline, CDR1 is LNHNV and CDR2 is YYDKDF (reference sequence). This CDR3 region has 12 residues. The CDR3 sequence: CATSEGSDQAFF. The CDR3 nucleotides are TGTGCCACCAGCGAAGGCAGCGATCAAGCTTTCTTT.

This chain links TRBV9 with TRBJ2-2; possible D gene TRBD2, 5 bases. The CDR3 spans 13 residues. V lost 4 bases and J lost 5, with 9 bases in between. CDR1 and CDR2 (germline): SGDLS, YYNGEE. CDR3 protein: CASSPGKTGELFF. As DNA, the CDR3 is TGTGCCAGCAGCCCCGGGAAAACCGGGGAGCTGTTTTTT.

This chain uses TRBV6-5 with TRBJ1-3; D remains unclear. Germline-derived CDR1 and CDR2 are MNHEY and SVGAGI. The CDR3 totals 17 residues. Deletions cut 0 bases from V and 0 bases from J, with 12 bases between. CDR3 sequence: CASSYSSLVVSGNTIYF. In DNA form, the CDR3 reads TGTGCCAGCAGTTACTCGAGTCTGGTAGTCTCTGGAAACACCATATATTTT.

The rearrangement uses TRBV6-2 or TRBV6-3 and TRBJ2-7, with D maybe TRBD1 (6 bases). This CDR3 region has 13 residues. Germline loops: CDR1 MNHEY, CDR2 SVGEGT. The V end was cut by 10 bases, the J end by 2 bases, with 15 bases between. The CDR3 region is CATSLGHPYEQYF. CDR3 sequence (DNA): TGTGCCACCTCTTTGGGACATCCCTACGAGCAGTACTTC.

The rearrangement joins TRBV7-9 to TRBJ1-3, with 8 bases lining up with TRBD1. With V trimmed by 4 bases and J by 3 bases, 5 bases remained unmatched. Looked up from germline, CDR1 is SEHNR and CDR2 is FQNEAQ (reference sequence). CDR3 length: 15 amino acids. The DNA of the CDR3 is TGTGCCAGCAGCTCAGGACAGGGATATGGAAACACCATATATTTT. Translation gives CASSSGQGYGNTIYF.

V usage is TRBV7-8 and J usage is TRBJ1-1; D possibly corresponds to TRBD1 (5 bases). V was pared by 8 bases and J by 6 bases, with 16 bases between. This CDR3 spans 13 amino acids. Germline V gene sequence: CDR1 SGHVS, CDR2 FQNEAQ. CDR3 coding DNA: TGTGCCAGCGGATCGGGACCGTACGCTGAAGCTTTCTTT. Protein product: CASGSGPYAEAFF.

The chain joins TRBV12-3 or TRBV12-4 to TRBJ2-1; no reliable D call. Trimming took off 5 bases at V and 4 bases at J, with 21 bases between the two ends. The CDR3 has 17 amino acids. The CDR3 sequence is CASSPFGRSITYNEQFF. DNA of the CDR3: TGTGCCAGCAGTCCCTTCGGACGGAGCATAACTTACAATGAGCAGTTCTTC.

This rearrangement joins TRBV12-3 or TRBV12-4 to TRBJ1-1, with 7 bases aligning to TRBD1. This CDR3 has 13 amino acids. With V trimmed by 5 bases and J by 8 bases, 8 bases remained unmatched. The CDR3, as DNA: TGTGCCAGCAGTCCCCAGGGGGTCTGGGAAGCTTTCTTT. Its translation: CASSPQGVWEAFF.